The T cell receptor (beta chain) described here comes from a study of PD-1 blockade in mismatch repair-deficient tumors. Overall study context: Patients had approximately 13 mismatch repair-deficient cancer types, all previously treated and progressing.

Germline V gene sequence: CDR1 MNHEY, CDR2 SMNVEV (reference sequence). The ends lost 3 bases at V and 0 bases at J; junction bases unmatched: 5. This CDR3 has 15 amino acids. The repertoire was sequenced with immunoSEQ multiplex PCR; TCRdb's copy has only in-frame clones and lacks some. This sample has about 130,000 clones; 88% occur once, and the top ten carry approximately 10%. The sequences come from peripheral blood, collected approximately 71 weeks after starting pembrolizumab. This clonotype was obtained from an adult with mismatch repair-deficient cancer. The J gene is TRBJ2-7, the V gene TRBV27, with TRBD2 matching 7 bases. CDR3 nucleotides: TGTGCCAGCAGTTTTGTCCCGGGAGGCTCCTACGAGCAGTACTTC. As protein: CASSFVPGGSYEQYF.